These T cell receptor beta chains were read from a single sample in a study of T cells after yellow fever vaccination. TCRdb processed the 5' RACE reads anew with MiXCR; each CDR3 protein has one entry. The sample carries under 550,000 distinct CDR3 sequences, about a fifth recorded once. Sequenced here: PBMCs, sampled approximately 20 days after the first yellow fever vaccination. These TCRs come from a man aged 18 to 30 who received the YFV17D yellow fever vaccine. The CDR3 runs from the conserved cysteine through the conserved F or W. A D gene is named only where the DNA matches it firmly. Clone size is not always given. Where it is, it says once, few, many or a class for expanded clones.

clone_size d_call j_call v_call cdr3_nt cdr3_aa
NA NA TRBJ2-7 TRBV7-8 TGTGCCAGCAGCTCTTCCTCGTTGTCAGGGGGGTACGAGCAGTACTTC CASSSSSLSGGYEQYF
few TRBD2 TRBJ2-3 TRBV20-1 TGCAGTGCTAGAGGCCAGCGGGGGCCTAGCACAGATACGCAGTATTTT CSARGQRGPSTDTQYF
few NA TRBJ2-3 TRBV9 TGTGCCAGCAGCGTAGCTCCTGCAGCGCCAGATACGCAGTATTTT CASSVAPAAPDTQYF
few NA TRBJ1-1 TRBV18 TGTGCCAGCACAAGACCATGGGCAGGGTTAGGGACCACTGAAGCTTTCTTT CASTRPWAGLGTTEAFF
NA NA TRBJ1-1 TRBV20-1 TGCAGTGTCCGTAGAGGGACCGAGCTAACTGAAGCTTTCTTT CSVRRGTELTEAFF
few NA TRBJ2-1 TRBV19 TGTGCCAGTAGTACCGTCACCCGGGTTGAGCAGTTCTTC CASSTVTRVEQFF
few NA TRBJ1-3 TRBV5-1 TGCGCCAGCGAACCGGGACCGAACTCTGGAAACACCATATATTTT CASEPGPNSGNTIYF
few NA TRBJ1-3 TRBV18 TGTGCCAGCTCACCAACCCCCGACAGTCTCTCTGGAAACACCATATATTTT CASSPTPDSLSGNTIYF
NA TRBD1 TRBJ2-7 TRBV9 TGTGCCAGCAGCGTCGGACAGGGGGTTTCCTACGAGCAGTACTTC CASSVGQGVSYEQYF
NA NA TRBJ2-3 TRBV4-2 TGTGCCAGCAGCCAAGCCAGTGTGAGGGTACCAGATACGCAGTATTTT CASSQASVRVPDTQYF
many NA TRBJ2-3 TRBV4-2 TGTGCCAGCAGCCAACGGCTATTCCCAGATACGCAGTATTTT CASSQRLFPDTQYF
NA TRBD1 TRBJ2-1 TRBV6-2/TRBV6-3 TGTGCCAGCAGTTACTGGGACAGGGGCTTTGATGAGCAGTTCTTC CASSYWDRGFDEQFF
many TRBD2 TRBJ2-4 TRBV20-1 TGCAGTGCTAGAGTAATAGCGGGGGGGCCTACCAAAAACATTCAGTACTTC CSARVIAGGPTKNIQYF
NA NA TRBJ2-3 TRBV21-1 TGTGCCAGCAGCAAAGAGGGGGACAGGGGGACTCTCGCAGATACGCAGTATTTT CASSKEGDRGTLADTQYF
NA TRBD2 TRBJ2-7 TRBV20-1 TGCAGTGCTAGGGGCGGGGGGGCTGCCGAGCAGTACTTC CSARGGGAAEQYF
NA NA TRBJ1-4 TRBV4-1 TGCGCCAGCAGCCAAGCGGGTGGGAAAGCGGATGAAAAACTGTTTTTT CASSQAGGKADEKLFF
NA TRBD2 TRBJ2-7 TRBV20-1 TGCAGTGCTAGGAGAGCTAGCGGGGTTAACGAGCAGTACTTC CSARRASGVNEQYF
NA NA TRBJ2-3 TRBV2 TGTGCCAGCACGTTGGGCTTAGATACGCAGTATTTT CASTLGLDTQYF
NA NA TRBJ2-5 TRBV6-2/TRBV6-3 TGTGCCAGCAGTTACTCGACCAGAAGAGTGGAGACCCAGTACTTC CASSYSTRRVETQYF
NA NA TRBJ2-5 TRBV7-2 TGTGCCAGCAGCTTAGTTCAATTGGGGATCGAGACCCAGTACTTC CASSLVQLGIETQYF
few NA TRBJ2-3 TRBV29-1 TGCAGCGTTGAAGCCCCGGACACAGATACGCAGTATTTT CSVEAPDTDTQYF
few TRBD2 TRBJ2-3 TRBV5-1 TGCGCCAGCAGCTTGGGGGGACTAGCGGGGAGCACAGATACGCAGTATTTT CASSLGGLAGSTDTQYF